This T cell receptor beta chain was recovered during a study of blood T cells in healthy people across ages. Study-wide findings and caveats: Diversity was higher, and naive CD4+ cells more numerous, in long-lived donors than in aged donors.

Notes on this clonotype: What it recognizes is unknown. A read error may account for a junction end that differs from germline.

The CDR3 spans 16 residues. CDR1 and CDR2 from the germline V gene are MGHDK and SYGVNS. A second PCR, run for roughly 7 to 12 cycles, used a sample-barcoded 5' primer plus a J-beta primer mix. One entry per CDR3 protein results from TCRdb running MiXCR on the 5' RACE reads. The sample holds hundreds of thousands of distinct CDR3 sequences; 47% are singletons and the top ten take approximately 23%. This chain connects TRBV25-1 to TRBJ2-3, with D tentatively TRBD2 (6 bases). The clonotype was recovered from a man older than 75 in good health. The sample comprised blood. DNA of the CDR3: TGTGCCAACAGTGAATATGGGGGAGGAACCACAGATACGCAGTATTTT. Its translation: CANSEYGGGTTDTQYF. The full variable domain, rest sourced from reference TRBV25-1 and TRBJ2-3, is EADIYQTPRYLVIGTGKKITLECSQTMGHDKMYWYQQDPGMELHLIHYSYGVNSTEKGDLSSESTVSRIRTEHFPLTLESARPSHTSQYLCANSEYGGGTTDTQYFGPGTRLTVL.